The present entry profiles one T cell receptor beta chain with its context. Its specific antigen is unknown. Base qualities are missing; no much larger clone stands one base away. The immunoSEQ Assay was used to sequence TCRbeta CDR3 regions. After extraction, genomic DNA underwent amplification by bias-controlled multiplex PCR, followed by high-throughput sequencing. The paper's data handling went like this. To quantify the absolute abundance of every unique TCRbeta CDR3 region, sequences were collapsed and filtered. Usable DNA was measured by amplifying reference genes present in all nucleated cells, and TCRbeta template counts were normalized to that usable DNA to estimate T cell fraction. Repertoire TCRs were annotated as SARS-CoV-2-specific by exact matching of V gene, CDR3 amino acid sequence and J gene to a known reactive TCR set. MIRA supplied the reference SARS-CoV-2 TCR set, which was filtered for enrichment in COVID-19-positive ImmuneCODE repertoires so that public or cross-reactive TCRs were removed. Based on the MIRA antigens, annotated TCRs were further analysed at the level of specific ORF or position within ORF. Breadth was defined as the number of annotated unique rearrangements divided by the total number of unique productive rearrangements, and depth was defined as the summed frequency of the annotated unique rearrangements. Two-sided Wilcoxon rank-sum tests were applied when comparing TCR breadth between groups. Imported from immuneACCESS, the table was reduced by TCRdb to in-frame sequences with V and J called. These copies leave out some clones; in studies compared against another copy, an unresolved V gene accounts for under half, and the cause of the remainder is not known. V and J calls and clone size are those listed in that table; D and trimming were worked out from the DNA. Counted in this sample were roughly 420,000 clones; 75% to 90% of them appeared once. The ten largest clones add up to over 2% of the sample.

This record comes from a study of Ad26.COV2.S vaccination and SARS-CoV-2 variants (dated by TCRdb to the early 2020s). Notes on the research overall: Donors in the vaccine arm were drawn from COV1001, a phase I-IIa trial of Ad26.COV2.S in healthy adults that was multicentre, randomized, double-blind and placebo-controlled. TCRbeta repertoire sequencing served as the tool for gauging how specific and how broad the SARS-CoV-2-reactive T cell receptors were following Ad26.COV2.S vaccination. Blinding of investigators to trial group allocation was maintained during experiments and outcome assessment. Ad26.COV2.S was administered intramuscularly at 5 x 10^10 or 1 x 10^11 viral particles, either as a single shot or as two shots given 56 days apart. Trial participants were randomized into five groups of five, in which low-dose or high-dose Ad26.COV2.S was given once or twice, or placebo was given on both occasions. The TCR-sequenced set comprised around 32 samples: approximately 20 Ad26.COV2.S vaccine recipients, 5 placebo recipients and 8 SARS-CoV-2 convalescent individuals.

Results and caveats for the whole study, not just this receptor: Compared with placebo recipients, Ad26.COV2.S recipients showed higher spike-specific TCR breadth (P = 0.0014). Comparable non-spike TCR breadth was observed between vaccine and placebo recipients, consistent with only spike being contained in the vaccine. The authors noted that total T cell responses may have been underestimated by the TCR breadth and depth analyses. Substantial breadth of spike-specific CD8+ and CD4+ T cell responses was reported after vaccination. The study was not powered to compare responses between vaccine doses or regimens.

Including the terminal cysteine and phenylalanine, the CDR3 comprises 14 residues. The CDR3 DNA has 42 bases and is translated from base 1. CDR1 and CDR2 were assigned from the germline V gene as KGHDR and SFDVKD. Unmatched junction bases come to 6, with V trimmed by 5 bases and J by 3 bases. The sample's treatment or condition label, decoded: approximately 18 received Ad26.COV2.S at low or high dose, single or two shots; several received placebo; per-sample allocation not given. For vaccine and placebo recipients, repertoires were sequenced using samples collected on day 63 after the first injection. In Cohort 1b, 25 adults aged 18-55 years were enrolled at a single site in Boston, USA, between 29 July and 7 August 2020. As a vaccine, Ad26.COV2.S was a replication-incompetent adenovirus type 26 vector that expressed a prefusion-stabilized SARS-CoV-2 spike protein derived from the original Wuhan strain.

Here the chain combines TRBV24-1 and TRBJ2-7; 7 nucleotides in the junction match TRBD2. The sample was peripheral blood, taken in a trial of Ad26.COV2.S vaccine versus placebo. This receptor was obtained from a person aged 18-60 years who received the Ad26.COV2.S COVID-19 vaccine or a placebo. The DNA sequence follows: TGTGCCACCAGTGGAGGGGCTAGCGGCTACGAGCAGTACTTC. It translates to CATSGGASGYEQYF.